These 17 T cell receptor beta chains share one sample of origin, sequenced in a study of human T cells and chemical hapten exposure. TCRdb called the RACE reads again in MiXCR, with one record for every CDR3 protein. Of some 180,000 distinct CDR3 sequences detected, 20% to 25% appear once; the ten largest clones hold under 7%. Stated time point: patch test 1, 2 weeks after DPC sensitization. Treatment: therapeutic diphenylcyclopropenone sensitization with weekly scalp DPC. Sequencing used whole blood, obtained in connection with sensitization to the hapten diphenylcyclopropenone (DPC). Every receptor here comes from a woman between 45 and 65 years old with alopecia areata. Some clones in this sample may be carry-over from other donors' samples.

This clonotype came up a few times. The rearrangement links TRBV11-2 to TRBJ2-3; D may be TRBD2 (6 bases). Germline V gives CDR1 SGHAT, CDR2 FQNNGV. The CDR3 has 15 residues. V dropped 2 bases and J dropped 0 bases, with 9 bases sitting between them. CDR3 residues: CASSLLLASTDTQYF. CDR3 sequence (DNA): TGTGCCAGCAGCTTATTACTAGCTAGCACAGATACGCAGTATTTT.

A few counts support this clonotype. The gene calls are TRBV7-9 and TRBJ1-6; the D is unclear. The CDR3 has 14 residues. Looked up from germline, CDR1 is SEHNR and CDR2 is FQNEAQ (reference sequence). V gave up 1 base and J gave up 10 bases, with 11 bases separating them. CDR3 nucleotides: TGTGCCAGCAGCTTAGATATCATTGTATCACCCCTCCACTTT. Its translation: CASSLDIIVSPLHF. The whole variable domain, remainder taken from reference TRBV7-9 and TRBJ1-6, is DTGVSQNPRHKITKRGQNVTFRCDPISEHNRLYWYRQTLGQGPEFLTYFQNEAQLEKSRLLSDRFSAERPKGSFSTLEIQRTEQGDSAMYLCASSLDIIVSPLHFGNGTRLTVT.

Only a few counts were recorded for this clonotype. The chain is built from TRBV29-1 and TRBJ2-1, with 11 nucleotides matching TRBD1. Germline loops: CDR1 SQVTM, CDR2 ANQGSEA. This CDR3 is 14 amino acids long. V was clipped by 6 bases and J by 4 bases; unmatched bases: 5. The CDR3, as DNA: TGCAGCGTCCTAGGACAGGGGGCTTACAATGAGCAGTTCTTC. Its protein is CSVLGQGAYNEQFF.

V and J are TRBV20-1 and TRBJ2-1; TRBD2 agrees at 10 bases. Germline CDR1 reads DFQATT; CDR2 reads SNEGSKA (reference sequence). J gave up 4 bases and V 0 bases, and 9 bases lay outside the gene matches. CDR3 size: 17 residues. This CDR3 is CSARDPTSGAFYNEQFF. The CDR3 coding sequence is TGCAGTGCTAGAGATCCCACTAGCGGGGCCTTTTACAATGAGCAGTTCTTC.

Regarding this clonotype: This clone may be a read error of a much larger clone one base away. The rearrangement links TRBV27 to TRBJ1-1; D is unresolved. This CDR3 region has 13 residues. Germline V gene lookup returns CDR1 MNHEY and CDR2 SMNVEV (reference sequence). CDR3 DNA sequence: TGTGCCAGCAATTTATCCAGGAACACTGAAGCTTTCTTT. Translating it yields CASNLSRNTEAFF.

This clonotype has only a few counts. This chain links TRBV5-6 with TRBJ2-7; D is possibly TRBD1 (6 bases). Germline V lookup: CDR1 SGHDT, CDR2 YYEEEE. The ends were cut back, 6 bases at V and 4 bases at J, with 14 bases in the middle. This CDR3 has 13 amino acids. The CDR3 bases are TGTGCCAGCATCTCATCGGACAGTTACGAGCAGTACTTC. This encodes CASISSDSYEQYF.

This clonotype was seen only a few times. This rearrangement joins TRBV9 to TRBJ2-6; D is possibly TRBD1 (5 bases). The CDR3 extends over 18 amino acids. CDR1 and CDR2 (germline): SGDLS, YYNGEE. Trimming shortened V by 0 bases and J by 3 bases, and 16 bases separated the two germline ends. The CDR3 protein is CASSVGPGLLGGANVLTF. DNA for the CDR3: TGTGCCAGCAGCGTAGGCCCAGGGTTGCTAGGTGGGGCCAACGTCCTGACTTTC. The complete variable domain, with remaining parts taken from reference TRBV9 and TRBJ2-6, reads DSGVTQTPKHLITATGQRVTLRCSPRSGDLSVYWYQQSLDQGLQFLIQYYNGEERAKGNILERFSAQQFPDLHSELNLSSLELGDSALYFCASSVGPGLLGGANVLTFGAGSRLTVL.

The genes are TRBV15 and TRBJ2-3; 8 bases align to TRBD2. The ends lost 1 base at V and 2 bases at J; junction bases unmatched: 8. Germline V gene data show CDR1 as LNHNV and CDR2 as YYDKDF (reference sequence). The CDR3 consists of 17 residues. CDR3 loop: CATSRGRQAGATDTQYF. The CDR3 DNA is TGTGCCACCAGCAGAGGAAGGCAAGCGGGAGCCACAGATACGCAGTATTTT.

The CDR3 region has the DNA TGCAGCGTTGGACAAGATTATGGCTACACCTTC. Translating gives CSVGQDYGYTF. This chain connects TRBV29-1 to TRBJ1-2, with D unresolved. The CDR3 is 11 amino acids. Trimming pared 4 bases from V and 5 bases from J, leaving 8 bases between. Germline CDR1 is SQVTM and CDR2 is ANQGSEA. Full variable domain (rest looked up from reference TRBV29-1 and TRBJ1-2): SAVISQKPSRDICQRGTSLTIQCQVDSQVTMMFWYRQQPGQSLTLIATANQGSEATYESGFVIDKFPISRPNLTFSTLTVSNMSPEDSSIYLCSVGQDYGYTFGSGTRLTVV.

The CDR3, as DNA: TGTGCCAGCAGCCAATTGCGGGAAACGTACAATGAGCAGTTCTTC. This translates into CASSQLRETYNEQFF. The chain has TRBV3-1 and TRBJ2-1, with D possibly TRBD2 on 6 matching bases. The V end lost 2 bases, the J end lost 4 bases, and 12 bases lay between the germline ends. Germline V CDR1 and CDR2: LGHDT, YNNKEL (reference sequence). The CDR3 loop spans 15 amino acids.

This clonotype was counted only a few times. The rearrangement joins TRBV20-1 to TRBJ1-2, with a tentative D call TRBD1 (5 bases). V lost 0 bases to trimming and J lost 0 bases, with 11 bases between them. Per the germline V gene, CDR1 is DFQATT and CDR2 is SNEGSKA (reference sequence). There are 15 residues in the CDR3. The DNA for the CDR3 is TGCAGTGCTAGAGATCAAAGGGGTCCTAACTATGGCTACACCTTC. It codes for CSARDQRGPNYGYTF.

Of note for this clonotype: This may arise from a read error, as a much more abundant clone is one base away. The chain joins TRBV7-2 to TRBJ2-7; no definite D call. Germline assignment: CDR1 SGHTA and CDR2 FQGNSA. There are 11 residues in the CDR3. Between the trimmed V and J ends, which lost 1 base and 6 bases, there was a span of 4 bases. CDR3 nucleotides: TGTGCCAGCAGCTTAGAAAGCGAGCAGTACTTC. Protein product: CASSLESEQYF.

The chain has TRBV20-1 and TRBJ2-6, with a weak D call TRBD1 (6 bases). The V gene's germline CDR1 is DFQATT and CDR2 SNEGSKA (reference sequence). The CDR3 loop spans 15 amino acids. The ends were cut back, 3 bases at V and 4 bases at J, with 13 bases in the middle. The CDR3 sequence is CSASGGGAGANVLTF. Here the CDR3 DNA reads TGCAGTGCTAGTGGGGGCGGCGCCGGGGCCAACGTCCTGACTTTC.

The rearrangement uses TRBV7-2 and TRBJ2-7, with no clear D. The CDR3 spans 15 residues. Germline loops: CDR1 SGHTA, CDR2 FQGNSA. Trimming took off 0 bases at V and 6 bases at J, with 15 bases between the two ends. The CDR3 reads CASSLAGEGWGEQYF. The CDR3 DNA reads as TGTGCCAGCAGCTTAGCTGGGGAAGGATGGGGCGAGCAGTACTTC. Filled out from reference TRBV7-2 and TRBJ2-7, the complete variable domain reads GAGVSQSPSNKVTEKGKDVELRCDPISGHTALYWYRQSLGQGLEFLIYFQGNSAPDKSGLPSDRFSAERTGGSVSTLTIQRTQQEDSAVYLCASSLAGEGWGEQYFGPGTRLTVT.

This chain joins TRBV20-1 and TRBJ2-1, with 11 bases aligning to TRBD2. Germline CDR1 and CDR2: DFQATT and SNEGSKA (reference sequence). The CDR3 consists of 14 residues. The J segment lost 10 bases and the V segment lost 5 bases, leaving 10 bases of the junction unmatched. The CDR3 here is CSAVSGRAPKEQFF. The CDR3 DNA follows: TGCAGTGCTGTTAGCGGGAGGGCCCCCAAAGAGCAGTTCTTC.

This clonotype showed up just a few times. J is TRBJ2-1 and V is TRBV6-5; no clear D gene. The V and J ends lost 2 bases and 0 bases respectively, with 8 bases between them. The CDR3 extends over 15 amino acids. Per germline, CDR1 MNHEY and CDR2 SVGAGI. The CDR3 DNA reads as TGTGCCAGCAGTTACGCAGGCAGCTCCTACAATGAGCAGTTCTTC. This translates into CASSYAGSSYNEQFF.

The CDR3 DNA follows: TGTGCCAGCAGCCGGACAGGGGGGACCCAGTACTTC. Translated, it gives CASSRTGGTQYF. The rearrangement uses TRBV3-1 and TRBJ2-5, with 10 positions matching TRBD1. The CDR3 runs 12 residues. Per germline, CDR1 LGHDT and CDR2 YNNKEL (reference sequence). V shed 4 bases, J shed 7 bases, and the junction held 0 bases outside the gene matches.